What follows describes a single T cell receptor beta chain. The antigen is not known. The sample belongs to a study of CXCR3-negative and CXCR3-positive naive CD8 T cells. Broader study findings: Similar TRBV-TRBJ gene usage was seen in naive CXCR3-negative and CXCR3-positive cells, but not in memory cells.

Through 5' RACE with UMI labels, the TRB cDNA libraries were prepared. TCRdb reworked the 5' RACE reads into one entry per CDR3 protein, no DNA. The sample holds 65,000 to 85,000 distinct CDR3 sequences. The CDR3 consists of 14 residues. In germline, CDR1 is MDHEN, CDR2 SYDVKM. The clonotype was recovered from a human donor in good health. Some clones in this sample may be carry-over from other donors' samples. Sequencing was carried out using naive CXCR3- CD8+ T cells from blood. Subset described: CD45RO-CCR7+CD27+CD95- naive CD8+ T cells lacking CXCR3 (TNR3-). V usage is TRBV28 and J usage is TRBJ2-7; TCRdb proposes TRBD2, but this gene call is untestable without DNA. CDR3 sequence reads: CASSSNSGTYEQYF. Looking up the rest from reference TRBV28 and TRBJ2-7 gives the full variable domain: DVKVTQSSRYLVKRTGEKVFLECVQDMDHENMFWYRQDPGLGLRLIYFSYDVKMKEKGDIPEGYSVSREKKERFSLILESASTNQTSMYLCASSSNSGTYEQYFGPGTRLTVT.